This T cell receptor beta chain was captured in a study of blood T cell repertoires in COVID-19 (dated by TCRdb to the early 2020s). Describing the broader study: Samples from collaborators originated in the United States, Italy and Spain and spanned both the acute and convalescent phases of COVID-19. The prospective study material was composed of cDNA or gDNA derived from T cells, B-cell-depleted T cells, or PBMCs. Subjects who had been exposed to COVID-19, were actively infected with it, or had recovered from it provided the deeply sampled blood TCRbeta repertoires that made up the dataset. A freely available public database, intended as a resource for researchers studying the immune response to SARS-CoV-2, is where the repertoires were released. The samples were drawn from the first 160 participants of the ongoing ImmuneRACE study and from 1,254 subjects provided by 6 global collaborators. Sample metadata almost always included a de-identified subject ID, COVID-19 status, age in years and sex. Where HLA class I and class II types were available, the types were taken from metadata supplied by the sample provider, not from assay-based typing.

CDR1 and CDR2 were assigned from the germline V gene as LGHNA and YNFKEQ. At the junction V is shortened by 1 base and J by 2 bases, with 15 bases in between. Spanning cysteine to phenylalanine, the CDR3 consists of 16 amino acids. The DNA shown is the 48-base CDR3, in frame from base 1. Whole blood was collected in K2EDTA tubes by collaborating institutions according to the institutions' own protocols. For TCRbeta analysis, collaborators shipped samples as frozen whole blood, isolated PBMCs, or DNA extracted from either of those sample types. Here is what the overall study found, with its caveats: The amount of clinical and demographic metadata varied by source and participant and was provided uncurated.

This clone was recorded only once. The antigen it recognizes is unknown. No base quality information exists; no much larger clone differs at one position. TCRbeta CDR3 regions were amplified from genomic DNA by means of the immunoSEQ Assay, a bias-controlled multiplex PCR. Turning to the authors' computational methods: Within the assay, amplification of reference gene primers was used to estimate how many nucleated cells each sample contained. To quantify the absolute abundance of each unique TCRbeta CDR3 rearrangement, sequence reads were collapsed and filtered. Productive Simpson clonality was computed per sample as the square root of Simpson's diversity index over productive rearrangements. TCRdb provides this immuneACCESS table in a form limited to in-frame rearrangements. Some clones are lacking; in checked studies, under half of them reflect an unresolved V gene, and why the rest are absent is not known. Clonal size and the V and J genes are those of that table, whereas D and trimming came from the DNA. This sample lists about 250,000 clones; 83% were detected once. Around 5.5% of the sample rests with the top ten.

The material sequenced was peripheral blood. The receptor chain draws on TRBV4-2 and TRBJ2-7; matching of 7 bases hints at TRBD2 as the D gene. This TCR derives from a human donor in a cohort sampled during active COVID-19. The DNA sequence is TGTGCCAGCAGCCAAGCGACGACAGGACTAGCCTACGAGCAGTACTTC. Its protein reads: CASSQATTGLAYEQYF.